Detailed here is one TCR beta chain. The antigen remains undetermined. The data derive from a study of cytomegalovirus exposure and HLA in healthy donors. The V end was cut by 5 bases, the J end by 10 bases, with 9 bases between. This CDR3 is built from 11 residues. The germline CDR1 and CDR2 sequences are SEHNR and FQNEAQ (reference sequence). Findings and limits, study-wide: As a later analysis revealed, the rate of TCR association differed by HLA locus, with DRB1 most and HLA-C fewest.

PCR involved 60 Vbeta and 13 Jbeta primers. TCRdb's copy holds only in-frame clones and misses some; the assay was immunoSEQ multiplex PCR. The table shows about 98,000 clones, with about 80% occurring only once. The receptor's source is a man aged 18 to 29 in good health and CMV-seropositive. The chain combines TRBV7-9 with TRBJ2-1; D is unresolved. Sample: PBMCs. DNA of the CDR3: TGTGCCAGCAGCCAAGCCCGGGAGCAGTTCTTC. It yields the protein CASSQAREQFF.